This is a list of T cell receptor beta chains from one sample in a study of cytomegalovirus exposure and HLA in healthy donors. This table comes from immunoSEQ multiplex PCR, and its TCRdb copy is limited to in-frame clones, with some not included. This repertoire shows 150,000 to 200,000 clones, about 81% found once; its top ten account for around 2.2%. The sequenced sample consisted of PBMCs. The source is a woman aged 18-30 years in good health and CMV-seropositive. CDR3s include the opening cysteine and the closing phenylalanine or tryptophan. D genes are given only for firm matches. Clone sizes are given selectively: once, few, many, or a class where the clone is expanded.

j_call clone_size v_call d_call cdr3_aa cdr3_nt
TRBJ2-7 . TRBV27 . CASSLVGSSYEQYF TGTGCCAGCAGTTTAGTGGGGAGCTCCTACGAGCAGTACTTC
TRBJ2-1 . TRBV19 TRBD1 CASALRPGQGFDNEQFF TGTGCCAGCGCCCTCCGCCCGGGACAGGGGTTCGACAATGAGCAGTTCTTC
TRBJ2-3 . TRBV11-2 . CASSLNRGPTDTQYF TGTGCCAGCAGCTTAAATCGCGGGCCCACAGATACGCAGTATTTT
TRBJ2-3 . TRBV18 . CASSPPGGPGDTQYF TGTGCCAGCTCACCGCCGGGGGGCCCGGGGGATACGCAGTATTTT
TRBJ1-2 . TRBV29-1 . CSVGGQKQSLYTF TGCAGCGTTGGTGGGCAAAAACAGTCACTTTACACCTTC
TRBJ2-1 . TRBV15 TRBD2 CATSRAQGLAGPNEQFF TGTGCCACCAGCAGAGCCCAGGGACTAGCTGGCCCCAATGAGCAGTTCTTC
TRBJ1-3 . TRBV30 . CAWSVRSGNTIYF TGTGCCTGGAGTGTCAGATCTGGAAACACCATATATTTT
TRBJ1-1 . TRBV11-3 TRBD1 CASSDPGQLNTEAFF TGTGCCAGCAGCGACCCGGGACAGTTGAACACTGAAGCTTTCTTT
TRBJ1-2 . TRBV5-1 TRBD1 CASSWDRGYGYTF TGCGCCAGCAGCTGGGACAGGGGGTATGGCTACACCTTC
TRBJ2-2 few TRBV5-1 TRBD1 CASSLAVGGGRTGELFF TGCGCCAGCAGCTTGGCTGTAGGGGGCGGACGGACCGGGGAGCTGTTTTTT
TRBJ1-2 . TRBV6-6 TRBD1 CASRTGKGGYTF TGTGCCAGCAGGACAGGGAAGGGTGGCTACACCTTC
TRBJ2-1 . TRBV27 TRBD2 CASSPLIAGETDEQFF TGTGCCAGCAGTCCCCTAATAGCGGGGGAAACGGATGAGCAGTTCTTC
TRBJ2-4 . TRBV12-5 TRBD2 CASGLVTSGGPLAKNIQYF TGTGCTAGTGGTTTGGTAACTAGCGGGGGCCCATTAGCCAAAAACATTCAGTACTTC
TRBJ1-1 . TRBV21-1 . CASSDEQPMNTEAFF TGTGCCAGCAGCGATGAACAACCAATGAACACTGAAGCTTTCTTT
TRBJ1-5 . TRBV15 . CATSRDNNFNQPQHF TGTGCCACCAGCAGAGACAATAACTTCAATCAGCCCCAGCATTTT
TRBJ2-1 . TRBV18 TRBD2 CASSQLSGGARNEQFF TGTGCCAGCTCACAGCTTAGCGGGGGGGCTCGGAATGAGCAGTTCTTC
TRBJ2-5 . TRBV15 TRBD2 CATSRYSRGGRETQYF TGTGCCACCAGCAGATACAGCCGGGGGGGCCGGGAGACCCAGTACTTC
TRBJ2-1 . TRBV20-1 . CSAIGGDEQFF TGCAGTGCTATAGGGGGGGATGAGCAGTTCTTC
TRBJ2-1 . TRBV4-3 TRBD2 CASSQANSGVREQFF TGCGCCAGCAGCCAAGCTAATAGCGGGGTTAGAGAGCAGTTCTTC
TRBJ1-2 few TRBV7-9 . CASSTPTETLFYGYTF TGTGCCAGCAGCACTCCGACAGAGACCCTTTTCTATGGCTACACCTTC
TRBJ2-5 . TRBV6-6 . CASSYRETQYF TGTGCCAGCAGTTATAGAGAGACCCAGTACTTC
TRBJ2-4 . TRBV28 . CASSFPGQTKLKNIQYF TGTGCCAGCAGTTTCCCAGGACAAACTAAACTCAAAAACATTCAGTACTTC
TRBJ1-1 . TRBV5-1 . CASSWTVNTEAFF TGCGCCAGCAGCTGGACAGTGAACACTGAAGCTTTCTTT
TRBJ2-1 . TRBV30 TRBD1 CAWSVRRTGDNEQFF TGTGCCTGGAGTGTACGGAGGACAGGAGACAATGAGCAGTTCTTC
TRBJ1-2 . TRBV6-5 . CASSYIGPGNYGYTF TGTGCCAGCAGTTACATTGGCCCAGGAAACTATGGCTACACCTTC
TRBJ1-1 . TRBV7-8 . CASSLVQGRAFF TGTGCCAGCAGCTTAGTGCAGGGGCGAGCTTTCTTT
TRBJ2-1 . TRBV4-1 . CASSQADGDSYNEQFF TGCGCCAGCAGCCAAGCAGACGGGGACTCCTACAATGAGCAGTTCTTC
TRBJ2-7 . TRBV6-5 . CASSYTSAGGEQYF TGTGCCAGCAGTTACACCTCGGCAGGTGGCGAGCAGTACTTC
TRBJ1-1 . TRBV7-8 TRBD1 CASSLKDRVAFF TGTGCCAGCAGCTTAAAGGACAGGGTGGCTTTCTTT
TRBJ2-1 . TRBV6-1 . CAIFFGLREQFF TGTGCCATCTTCTTCGGGTTACGGGAGCAGTTCTTC
TRBJ2-5 . TRBV7-9 TRBD1 CASRRGQEETQYF TGTGCCAGCAGAAGAGGACAGGAAGAGACCCAGTACTTC
TRBJ1-1 . TRBV7-3 . CASSWGRGGNTEAFF TGTGCCAGCAGCTGGGGGAGAGGGGGGAACACTGAAGCTTTCTTT
TRBJ1-6 . TRBV30 . CAWSFMRPSESNNSPLHF TGTGCCTGGAGTTTTATGAGGCCGAGCGAAAGCAATAATTCACCCCTCCACTTT
TRBJ1-1 once TRBV7-9 TRBD1 CASSSGDSPSNTEAFF TGTGCCAGCAGCTCAGGGGACAGCCCCTCGAACACTGAAGCTTTCTTT
TRBJ1-2 few TRBV7-9 . CASSSPISDSGYTF TGTGCCAGCAGCTCACCAATATCCGACAGTGGCTACACCTTC
TRBJ2-6 . TRBV11-3 . CASSPYSAAPFVGF TGTGCCAGCAGCCCATATTCAGCGGCCCCTTTCGTTGGTTTC
TRBJ1-5 few TRBV6-5 TRBD1 CASSPQAGGYQPQHF TGTGCCAGCAGCCCCCAGGCAGGGGGCTACCAGCCCCAGCATTTT
TRBJ2-1 few TRBV5-4 TRBD2 CASSLASGGNEQFF TGTGCCAGCAGCTTGGCCAGCGGGGGTAATGAGCAGTTCTTC
TRBJ2-4 . TRBV5-4 . CASSLDGAMAKNIQYF TGTGCCAGCAGCTTGGACGGAGCAATGGCCAAAAACATTCAGTACTTC
TRBJ1-2 . TRBV5-6 TRBD1 CASSLGQGGYGYTF TGTGCCAGCAGCTTGGGACAGGGGGGCTATGGCTACACCTTC
TRBJ2-5 . TRBV5-4 TRBD2 CASSLTGGDRETQYF TGTGCCAGCAGCTTGACCGGGGGGGATAGGGAGACCCAGTACTTC
TRBJ2-7 . TRBV5-6 TRBD1 CASSFSGTAYEQYF TGTGCCAGCAGCTTCTCCGGGACAGCCTACGAGCAGTACTTC
TRBJ1-2 . TRBV15 . CATRSTTNYGYTF TGTGCCACCCGGTCTACGACAAACTATGGCTACACCTTC